This TCR beta chain was profiled in a study of blood T cell repertoires in COVID-19. At the level of the study: Samples taken during acute and convalescent COVID-19 were collected in the United States, Italy and Spain.

Original processing notes: How many nucleated cells were present was estimated from reference gene primer amplification. Profiling relied on immunoSEQ multiplex PCR, and the TCRdb table lists in-frame clones only, not all of them. V, J and clone size reflect that table, while D and trimming were determined from the DNA. The repertoire includes about 13,000 clones, around 87% of them detected once, and around 21% sits in the top ten. Germline V gives CDR1 LNHDA, CDR2 SQIVND (reference sequence). The CDR3 consists of 16 residues. Trimming removed 4 bases from V and 0 bases from J; junction bases left unmatched: 5.

This chain joins TRBV19 and TRBJ2-2; TRBD1 matches at 7 bases. The specimen was peripheral blood. The clonotype comes from a human donor with active COVID-19. The donor label of this sample is uncertain. The DNA of the CDR3 is TGTGCCAGTAGTACCCGGGACAGCGCGAACACCGGGGAGCTGTTTTTT. Translating gives CASSTRDSANTGELFF. Variable domain in full (rest from reference TRBV19 and TRBJ2-2): DGGITQSPKYLFRKEGQNVTLSCEQNLNHDAMYWYRQDPGQGLRLIYYSQIVNDFQKGDIAEGYSVSREKKESFPLTVTSAQKNPTAFYLCASSTRDSANTGELFFGEGSRLTVL.